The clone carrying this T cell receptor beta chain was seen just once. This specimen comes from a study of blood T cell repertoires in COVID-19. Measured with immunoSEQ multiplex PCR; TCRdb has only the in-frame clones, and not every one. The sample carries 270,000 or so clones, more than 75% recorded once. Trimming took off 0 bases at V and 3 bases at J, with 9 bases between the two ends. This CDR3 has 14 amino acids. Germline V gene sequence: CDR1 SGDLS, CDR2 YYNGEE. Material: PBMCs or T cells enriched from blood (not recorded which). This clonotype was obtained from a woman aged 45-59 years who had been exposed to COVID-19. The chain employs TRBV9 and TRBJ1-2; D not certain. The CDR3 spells CASSVGGSDYGYTF. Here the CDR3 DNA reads TGTGCCAGCAGCGTAGGAGGGTCAGACTATGGCTACACCTTC.